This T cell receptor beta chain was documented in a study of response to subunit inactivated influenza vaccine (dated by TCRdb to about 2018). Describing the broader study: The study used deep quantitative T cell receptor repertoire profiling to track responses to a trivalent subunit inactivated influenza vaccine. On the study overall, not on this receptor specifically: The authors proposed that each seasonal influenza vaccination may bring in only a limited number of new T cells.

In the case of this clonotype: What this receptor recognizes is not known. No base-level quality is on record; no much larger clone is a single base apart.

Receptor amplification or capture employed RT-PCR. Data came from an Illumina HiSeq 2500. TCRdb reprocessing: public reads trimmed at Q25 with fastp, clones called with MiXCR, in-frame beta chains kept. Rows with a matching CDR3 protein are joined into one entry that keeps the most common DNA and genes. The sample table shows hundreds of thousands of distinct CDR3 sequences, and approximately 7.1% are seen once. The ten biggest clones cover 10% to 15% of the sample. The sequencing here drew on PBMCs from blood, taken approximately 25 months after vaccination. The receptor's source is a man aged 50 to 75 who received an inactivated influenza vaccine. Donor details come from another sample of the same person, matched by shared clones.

CDR3 reads: CATSTYDRATYEQYF. The nucleotides are TGTGCCACGTCAACGTACGACAGGGCAACCTACGAGCAGTACTTC. The chain is assembled from TRBV7-8 and TRBJ2-7; 7 bases in the middle match TRBD1. The CDR3 measures 15 amino acids from cysteine to phenylalanine. The retained sequence is limited to the CDR3, 45 bases, with the frame set at the first base. Looking up the germline V gene yields CDR1 SGHVS and CDR2 FQNEAQ. Clipping removes 10 bases from V and 2 bases from J, with 14 as the unmatched junction base count.